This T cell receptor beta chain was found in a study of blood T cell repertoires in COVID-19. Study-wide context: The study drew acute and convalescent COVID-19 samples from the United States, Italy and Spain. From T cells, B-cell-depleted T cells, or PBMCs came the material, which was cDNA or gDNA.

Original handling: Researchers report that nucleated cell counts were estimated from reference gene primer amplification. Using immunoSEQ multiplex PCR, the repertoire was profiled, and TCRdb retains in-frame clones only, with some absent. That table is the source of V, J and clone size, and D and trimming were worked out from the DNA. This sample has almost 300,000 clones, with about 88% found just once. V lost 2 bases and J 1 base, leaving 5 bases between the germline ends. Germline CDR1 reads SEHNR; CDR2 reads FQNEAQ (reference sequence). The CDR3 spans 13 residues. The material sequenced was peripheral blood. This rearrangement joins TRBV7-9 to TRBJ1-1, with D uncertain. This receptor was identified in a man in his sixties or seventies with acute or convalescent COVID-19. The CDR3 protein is CASSLNTNTEAFF. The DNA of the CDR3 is TGTGCCAGCAGCTTAAACACGAACACTGAAGCTTTCTTT.